The present T cell receptor (beta chain) was sequenced within a study of cytomegalovirus exposure and HLA in healthy donors. Study-wide background: Early released data comprised 80 million to 90 million unique TCRs from HLA-typed donors.

Germline V gene lookup returns CDR1 MNHNS and CDR2 SASEGT. CDR3 length: 15 amino acids. V was clipped by 1 base and J by 8 bases, with 17 bases between them. Of note for this clone: No antigen is known for it.

Vbeta (60) and Jbeta (13) primers were used in the PCR. Measured with immunoSEQ multiplex PCR; TCRdb has only the in-frame clones, and not every one. The repertoire consists of about 160,000 clones, with around 85% occurring once and the leading ten covering 1%. General study findings and limits: V- and J-gene trimming of TCR beta was linked (in a later analysis) to a missense DCLRE1C variant. Association of roughly 18,000 TCR beta sequences with HLA alleles was found at 0.05 false discovery rate in a later analysis.

Input material: PBMCs. The origin of this receptor is a boy aged 2 to 10 in good health and CMV-seronegative. The chain couples TRBV6-1 to TRBJ1-1; D may be TRBD1 (6 bases). CDR3 in amino acids: CASSEEEAGAVEAFF. DNA of the CDR3: TGTGCCAGCAGTGAAGAAGAGGCGGGGGCGGTCGAAGCTTTCTTT.